This T cell receptor beta chain was sequenced during a study of OX40 agonist ivuxolimab in advanced cancers. Method: immunoSEQ multiplex PCR; TCRdb's copy keeps in-frame clones and lacks some. Of tens of thousands of clones in the sample, about 90% were seen once. Germline CDR1 reads MNHNS; CDR2 reads SASEGT. Deletions cut 6 bases from V and 1 base from J, with 6 bases between. CDR3 length: 12 amino acids. The TCR sequence derives from an adult with an advanced solid tumor such as melanoma, head and neck, liver or kidney cancer. This rearrangement joins TRBV6-1 to TRBJ1-2; D unresolved. Here the sequenced sample was CD4+ or CD8+ T cells sorted from blood, taken in a trial of the OX40 agonist ivuxolimab. CDR3 DNA: TGTGCCAGCAGGACCGATAACTATGGCTACACCTTC. It translates to CASRTDNYGYTF.